This TCR beta chain was retrieved from a study of T cells in localized non-small cell lung cancer. The CDR3 length is 16 residues. The V end was cut by 0 bases, the J end by 7 bases, with 16 bases between. Clones were read by immunoSEQ multiplex PCR, and TCRdb kept only the in-frame ones, dropping some. Of about 24,000 clones in the sample, roughly 90% were seen once. Sequenced here: peripheral blood, sampled before any cancer treatment. The sequence was collected from a man aged 35-75 years with stage I squamous cell lung carcinoma. The chain is built from TRBV6-7 and TRBJ2-1; D unclear. TRBV6-7 is treated as an ORF (open reading frame) with a function not yet certain. The CDR3 is CASSYSSHGICNEQFF. DNA of the CDR3: TGTGCCAGCAGTTACTCCAGTCATGGTATATGTAATGAGCAGTTCTTC.